The next 25 T cell receptor beta chains were all read from a single sample in a study of CXCR3-negative and CXCR3-positive naive CD8 T cells. Preparation of TRB cDNA libraries relied on 5' RACE carrying UMI labels. TCRdb reprocessed the 5' RACE reads; each CDR3 protein has one entry and no DNA is given. The sample data list roughly 120,000 distinct CDR3 sequences. These receptors' antigens are unknown. The study, taken as a whole, reports: TRB CDR3s of CXCR3-positive naive cells were more hydrophobic than those of CXCR3-negative naive cells.

The sample comprised naive CXCR3+ CD8+ T cells from blood. Subset defined: CD45RO-CCR7+CD27+CD95- naive CD8+ T cells expressing CXCR3 (TNR3+). The receptors were gathered from a human donor in good health. Some clones in this sample may be carry-over from other donors' samples.

V and J are TRBV7-2 and TRBJ2-1; no DNA is available, so the TRBD2 call from TCRdb remains unchecked. The CDR3 covers 14 residues. Germline V gene sequence: CDR1 SGHTA, CDR2 FQGNSA. The CDR3 here is CASSPRDGFHEQFF.

J is TRBJ2-1 and V is TRBV29-1; as DNA is missing, the TRBD2 call by TCRdb cannot be tested. Germline V gene data show CDR1 as SQVTM and CDR2 as ANQGSEA. CDR3 length equals 16 residues. CDR3 loop: CSVEEVAGGPLGEQFF.

The chain is built from TRBV14 and TRBJ1-6; TCRdb reports TRBD1, a call that lacks DNA to check it against. The germline V gene encodes CDR1 SGHDN and CDR2 FVKESK. This CDR3 has 12 amino acids. The CDR3 reads CASSPQDSPLHF.

The CDR3 loop is CSVEDLHTTTWGYYGYTF. This chain connects TRBV29-1 to TRBJ1-2. The CDR3 totals 18 residues. Germline CDR1 reads SQVTM; CDR2 reads ANQGSEA.

The rearrangement links TRBV27 to TRBJ2-5; TCRdb indicates TRBD1, and absent DNA this call remains unverified. This CDR3 contains 15 residues. Germline assignment: CDR1 MNHEY and CDR2 SMNVEV (reference sequence). This CDR3 reads CASSISSGTGETQYF.

The chain uses TRBV4-2 and TRBJ2-1; TCRdb picks TRBD1, but there is no DNA to check that call. Germline V gene sequence: CDR1 LGHNA, CDR2 YNFKEQ. This CDR3 has 12 residues. The CDR3 reads CASSPRNNEQFF.

The chain carries TRBV4-3 and TRBJ2-1. Germline V gene sequence: CDR1 LGHNA, CDR2 YSLEER. The length of the CDR3 is 14 residues. The CDR3 protein is CASSQTLGYNEQFF.

The gene calls are TRBV9 and TRBJ2-1. This CDR3 region has 14 residues. The germline gives CDR1 SGDLS, CDR2 YYNGEE. The CDR3 spells CASSVAGNYNEQFF.

This chain uses TRBV5-1 with TRBJ2-2; the TRBD2 assignment by TCRdb is unverifiable without DNA. Germline CDR1 SGHRS, CDR2 YFSETQ. The CDR3 runs to 16 residues. This CDR3 reads CASSPEGLAVFGELFF.

This rearrangement joins TRBV20-1 to TRBJ2-5; TCRdb designates TRBD1, a call that cannot be tested without DNA. Germline CDR1 DFQATT, CDR2 SNEGSKA (reference sequence). This CDR3 has 14 amino acids. This chain's CDR3 is CSASKQAYQETQYF.

This chain's CDR3 is CASSFDSGYGYTF. This chain connects TRBV6-5 to TRBJ1-2; the D call of TRBD1 rests on TCRdb alone, since no DNA is present to check it. Germline lookup yields CDR1 MNHEY and CDR2 SVGAGI. The CDR3 runs 13 residues.

V and J are TRBV12-5 and TRBJ1-3; TCRdb names TRBD1, which stays unverified in the absence of DNA. The CDR3 has 17 amino acids. Germline CDR1 and CDR2: LGHNT and FRNRAP. CDR3: CASGFLGTDHSGNTIYF.

CDR3 protein: CASSQWTGKIYEQYF. V gene TRBV7-9 combines with J gene TRBJ2-7; the D call from TCRdb, TRBD1, cannot be confirmed without DNA. Germline V CDR1 and CDR2: SEHNR, FQNEAQ (reference sequence). The CDR3 has 15 amino acids. The full variable domain, rest sourced from reference TRBV7-9 and TRBJ2-7, is DTGVSQNPRHKITKRGQNVTFRCDPISEHNRLYWYRQTLGQGPEFLTYFQNEAQLEKSRLLSDRFSAERPKGSFSTLEIQRTEQGDSAMYLCASSQWTGKIYEQYFGPGTRLTVT.

The chain combines TRBV29-1 with TRBJ1-2; TCRdb returns TRBD1, unconfirmable since there is no DNA. This CDR3 is built from 14 residues. Germline V gene sequence: CDR1 SQVTM, CDR2 ANQGSEA. The CDR3 reads CSVDPGGAKDGYTF.

The chain combines TRBV20-1 with TRBJ2-2; TCRdb names TRBD2, which stays unverified in the absence of DNA. Germline-derived CDR1 and CDR2 are DFQATT and SNEGSKA (reference sequence). The length of the CDR3 is 16 residues. The chain's CDR3 is CSARSPTSGDTGELFF.

The CDR3 loop reads CASSLGSLEQYF. The V and J genes are TRBV28 and TRBJ2-7. The CDR3 has 12 amino acids. Germline CDR1 is MDHEN and CDR2 is SYDVKM.

The V and J genes are TRBV7-9 and TRBJ2-1; with no DNA, the TCRdb D assignment of TRBD1 cannot be verified. The length of the CDR3 is 17 residues. Germline-derived CDR1 and CDR2 are SEHNR and FQNEAQ (reference sequence). The CDR3 loop is CASSSPPGRDPYNEQFF.

The V gene is TRBV7-9, the J gene TRBJ1-5; TCRdb's D call of TRBD1 is untestable without DNA. The CDR3 has 15 amino acids. Germline V gene sequence: CDR1 SEHNR, CDR2 FQNEAQ (reference sequence). CDR3 loop: CASSRTGYSNQPQHF.

The chain couples TRBV5-6 to TRBJ2-1; TCRdb picks TRBD1, but there is no DNA to check that call. The CDR3 spans 11 residues. The germline CDR1 and CDR2 sequences are SGHDT and YYEEEE. CDR3 amino acids: CASSYGQGQFF.

The chain employs TRBV4-1 and TRBJ1-1. CDR1 is MGHRA and CDR2 is YSYEKL in the germline V gene. There are 18 residues in the CDR3. The CDR3 protein is CASSQEPKTGLMNTEAFF.

The V gene is TRBV20-1, the J gene TRBJ2-7; as DNA is missing, the TRBD1 call by TCRdb cannot be tested. The CDR3 has 13 amino acids. Germline V lookup: CDR1 DFQATT, CDR2 SNEGSKA (reference sequence). This CDR3 is CSASRQASYEQYF.

V usage is TRBV20-1 and J usage is TRBJ1-2; TCRdb's assignment of TRBD1 cannot be checked, as there is no DNA. The CDR3 length is 15 residues. Germline-derived CDR1 and CDR2 are DFQATT and SNEGSKA (reference sequence). The CDR3: CSARAYRDRSYGYTF.

The chain is built from TRBV9 and TRBJ2-1; checking the TCRdb D call of TRBD1 is not possible without DNA. Looked up from germline, CDR1 is SGDLS and CDR2 is YYNGEE. This CDR3 has 17 amino acids. The CDR3 sequence is CASSVGGDAAPGNEQFF.

The V and J genes are TRBV9 and TRBJ2-6; TCRdb's D gene call, TRBD1, goes unchecked for lack of DNA. Germline V gene sequence: CDR1 SGDLS, CDR2 YYNGEE. The CDR3 runs to 17 residues. The CDR3 region is CASSGRDRESGANVLTF. Full variable domain (missing parts from reference TRBV9 and TRBJ2-6): DSGVTQTPKHLITATGQRVTLRCSPRSGDLSVYWYQQSLDQGLQFLIQYYNGEERAKGNILERFSAQQFPDLHSELNLSSLELGDSALYFCASSGRDRESGANVLTFGAGSRLTVL.

V is TRBV10-3 and J is TRBJ1-5; TCRdb lists TRBD1, though no DNA is available to test this call. Germline values: CDR1 ENHRY, CDR2 SYGVKD. CDR3 length: 14 amino acids. The chain's CDR3 is CAISEGGAGQPQHF.